This T cell receptor (beta chain) was profiled in a study of T cell responses to AZD1222 COVID-19 vaccine. Using immunoSEQ multiplex PCR, the repertoire was profiled, and TCRdb retains in-frame clones only, with some absent. Of some 140,000 clones in the sample, roughly nine tenths were seen once. In the case of this clone: Its antigen is unidentified.

Study observations and caveats: It was only five to seven AZD1222 recipients who were seropositive at baseline. Clonal diversity was possibly underestimated; the donors were predominantly white British and more often female. Among spike-specific TCRs, nearly half reportedly target unmutated variant regions. The study found vaccine-associated CD4 TCRs spanning spike, dominant at 160-218 and 743-854.

The V gene lost 3 bases and the J gene lost 8 bases, with 10 bases spanning the gap. The CDR3 totals 12 residues. CDR1 is WNHNN and CDR2 is SYGVQD in the germline V gene (reference sequence). Sample: peripheral blood, taken on day 0 of MenACWY control vaccination. The receptor was isolated from an adult in good health. The V gene is TRBV10-1, the J gene TRBJ1-2; D is unresolved. The CDR3 nucleotides are TGCGCCAGCAGTGACCGGATGGGAGGCTACACCTTC. Its translation is CASSDRMGGYTF.